This TCR beta chain emerged from a study of blood T cell repertoires in COVID-19. Study summary: Sources were T cells, B-cell-depleted T cells, or PBMCs; the material itself was cDNA or gDNA.

Original methodology: Estimated nucleated cell counts came from reference gene primer amplification. Profiling relied on immunoSEQ multiplex PCR, and the TCRdb table lists in-frame clones only, not all of them. V and J calls and clone size are as listed in that table; D and trimming were resolved from the DNA. The data hold hundreds of thousands of clones, with 90% to 95% observed a single time. V shed 0 bases and J 4 bases; nucleotides not matched to a gene: 9. From germline, CDR1 is ENHRY and CDR2 SYGVKD. The CDR3 runs to 18 residues. The clonotype was recovered from a man in his fifties or sixties with COVID-19, enrolled during active disease. The V call is TRBV10-3, the J call TRBJ2-3; 11 bases are a match to TRBD2. The sample consisted of peripheral blood. DNA of the CDR3: TGTGCCATCAGTGAGTCGATAGGAACTAGCGGGAGCGCAGATACGCAGTATTTT. Its protein product is CAISESIGTSGSADTQYF.